The sequence of this T cell receptor beta chain was determined in a study of blood T cell repertoires in COVID-19. Study overall: The United States, Italy and Spain supplied acute and convalescent COVID-19 samples.

Germline assignment: CDR1 SNHLY and CDR2 FYNNEI. The CDR3 length is 13 residues. V lost 9 bases and J lost 2; bases outside the gene matches: 6. The protocol was immunoSEQ multiplex PCR, while the TCRdb copy is restricted to in-frame clones and leaves out a portion. The repertoire consists of under 200,000 clones, with around nine tenths occurring once and the leading ten covering roughly 3.7%. This receptor was identified in a man between 18 and 29 years old with active or convalescent COVID-19. Sequencing was done on a sample of peripheral blood. This chain connects TRBV2 to TRBJ2-7; 8 nucleotides match TRBD1. This CDR3 is CASSRDRTYEQYF. The CDR3 region has the DNA TGTGCCAGTTCCAGGGACAGGACCTACGAGCAGTACTTC. Full variable domain (missing parts from reference TRBV2 and TRBJ2-7): EPEVTQTPSHQVTQMGQEVILRCVPISNHLYFYWYRQILGQKVEFLVSFYNNEISEKSEIFDDQFSVERPDGSNFTLKIRSTKLEDSAMYFCASSRDRTYEQYFGPGTRLTVT.